Listed here are 19 T cell receptor beta chains from one sample, sequenced in a study of blood T cell repertoires in COVID-19. The data were produced by immunoSEQ multiplex PCR, yet TCRdb's version contains in-frame clones alone and is incomplete. Of 240,000 or so clones listed, approximately 86% are singletons. Sequencing was done on a sample of peripheral blood. The receptor source for this set is a woman in her twenties or thirties with acute or convalescent COVID-19.

The chain employs TRBV12-5 and TRBJ2-1, with TRBD2 as a possible D gene (6 bases). Germline-derived CDR1 and CDR2 are LGHNT and FRNRAP. Deletions cut 5 bases from V and 10 bases from J, with 18 bases between. The CDR3 spans 14 residues. The DNA of the CDR3 is TGTGCTAGTGGTGCCCCCGGGGGTCGCTGGGAGCAGTTCTTC. Amino acids: CASGAPGGRWEQFF. The entire variable domain, with the rest obtained from reference TRBV12-5 and TRBJ2-1, is as follows: DARVTQTPRHKVTEMGQEVTMRCQPILGHNTVFWYRQTMMQGLELLAYFRNRAPLDDSGMPKDRFSAEMPDATLATLKIQPSEPRDSAVYFCASGAPGGRWEQFFGPGTRLTVL.

The V and J genes are TRBV30 and TRBJ2-1, with TRBD1 matching 8 bases. V shed 3 bases and J 4 bases; nucleotides not matched to a gene: 14. There are 17 residues in the CDR3. Germline CDR1 is GTSNPN and CDR2 is SVGIG (reference sequence). The CDR3 bases are TGTGCCTGGAGCGGGACAGGAGGGATGGTCGTTTACAATGAGCAGTTCTTC. Amino acid sequence: CAWSGTGGMVVYNEQFF.

The chain uses TRBV6-2 or TRBV6-3 and TRBJ2-7; weak D call: TRBD2 (5 bases). The germline V gene has CDR1 MNHEY and CDR2 SVGEGT. The V gene lost 5 bases and the J gene lost 0 bases, with 11 bases spanning the gap. This CDR3 region has 14 residues. Here the CDR3 reads CASSSFSGSYEQYF. The CDR3 DNA reads as TGTGCCAGCAGTAGCTTCAGCGGCTCCTACGAGCAGTACTTC.

The chain uses TRBV10-1 and TRBJ1-1; D might be TRBD1 (5 bases). Trimming cost V 9 bases and J 1 base, with 9 bases left between them. The germline CDR1 and CDR2 sequences are WNHNN and SYGVQD (reference sequence). The CDR3 is made up of 12 amino acids. DNA for the CDR3: TGCGCCAGTAATAGGGGGAACACTGAAGCTTTCTTT. Protein product: CASNRGNTEAFF.

The chain uses TRBV7-8 and TRBJ2-3; the D is unclear. Germline lookup yields CDR1 SGHVS and CDR2 FQNEAQ. This CDR3 region has 12 residues. The V end lost 5 bases, the J end lost 4 bases, and 7 bases lay between the germline ends. CDR3 DNA sequence: TGTGCCAGCAGCCCCCCAGCAGATACGCAGTATTTT. Translating gives CASSPPADTQYF.

This clone was detected only a few times. The same CDR3 arises from other DNA sequences in this sample as well. J is TRBJ1-5 and V is TRBV29-1; TRBD1 is a possible D gene (5 bases). This CDR3 is built from 13 residues. Germline V gene lookup returns CDR1 SQVTM and CDR2 ANQGSEA. V was pared by 3 bases and J by 4 bases, with 10 bases between. As DNA, the CDR3 is TGCAGCGTTGAGGGGGGAGGAAATCAGCCCCAGCATTTT. Protein: CSVEGGGNQPQHF.

The V call is TRBV5-6, the J call TRBJ2-3, with 9 bases lining up with TRBD1. The CDR3 is made up of 14 amino acids. The V and J ends lost 3 bases and 1 base, in that order; junction bases with no gene match: 0. CDR1 SGHDT and CDR2 YYEEEE come from the germline V gene. CDR3 sequence reads: CASSWTGGTDTQYF. The CDR3 DNA follows: TGTGCCAGCAGCTGGACAGGGGGCACAGATACGCAGTATTTT.

CDR3 sequence reads: CATSAPGQEGNIQYF. CDR3 DNA: TGTGCCACCAGTGCTCCTGGACAGGAGGGAAACATTCAGTACTTC. The V gene is TRBV24-1, the J gene TRBJ2-4; weak D call: TRBD1 (7 bases). V was shortened by 5 bases and J by 6 bases, with 16 bases between the two germline ends. The CDR3 covers 15 residues. Germline loops: CDR1 KGHDR, CDR2 SFDVKD.

The chain couples TRBV2 to TRBJ2-7; D is ambiguous. Germline values: CDR1 SNHLY, CDR2 FYNNEI. V gave up 8 bases and J gave up 1 base, with 18 bases separating them. The CDR3 runs 15 residues. The CDR3 DNA is TGTGCCAGCTCGCGGCAGCAAATGACTTCCTACGAGCAGTACTTC. Amino acid sequence: CASSRQQMTSYEQYF.

This clone was detected once. The rearrangement uses TRBV9 and TRBJ1-3; 7 nucleotides align to TRBD1. CDR1 and CDR2 from the germline V gene are SGDLS and YYNGEE. The CDR3 length is 16 residues. The V and J ends lost 3 bases and 4 bases, in that order; junction bases with no gene match: 10. CDR3 loop: CASSDRTGMRGNTIYF. Here the CDR3 DNA reads TGTGCCAGCAGCGACCGGACAGGAATGAGAGGAAACACCATATATTTT.

The V gene is TRBV6-5, the J gene TRBJ1-4, with TRBD1 matching over 7 bases. With 8 bases clipped from V and 7 bases from J, the junction kept 10 bases outside the gene matches. Germline CDR1 MNHEY, CDR2 SVGAGI. CDR3 size: 14 residues. CDR3 sequence: CASGDRARGEKLFF. CDR3 DNA sequence: TGTGCCAGCGGAGACAGGGCGAGGGGTGAAAAACTGTTTTTT.

This clone appeared once. The chain is built from TRBV9 and TRBJ1-6, with D unclear. The V end was cut by 0 bases, the J end by 9 bases, with 22 bases between. Germline loops: CDR1 SGDLS, CDR2 YYNGEE. The CDR3 runs 18 residues. CDR3 bases: TGTGCCAGCAGCGTAGAACTGGCAGGTCCACTGGGCTCTTCACCCCTCCACTTT. Amino acid sequence: CASSVELAGPLGSSPLHF.

This clone came up a few times. CDR3 in DNA: TGCGCCAGCAGGCAAACCGGGACAGGGTCTGGAAACACCATATATTTT. Protein sequence: CASRQTGTGSGNTIYF. The rearrangement uses TRBV5-1 and TRBJ1-3, with TRBD1 matching 9 bases. The CDR3 is 16 amino acids. Germline V gene data show CDR1 as SGHRS and CDR2 as YFSETQ. V lost 5 bases and J lost 1; bases outside the gene matches: 7.

The chain links TRBV4-3 to TRBJ2-7; TRBD2 aligns across 7 bases. The germline V gene has CDR1 LGHNA and CDR2 YSLEER. Trimming cost V 0 bases and J 0 bases; bases outside gene matches: 5. The CDR3 consists of 16 residues. The chain's CDR3 is CASSQETAGYSYEQYF. DNA for the CDR3: TGCGCCAGCAGCCAAGAAACAGCGGGGTACTCCTACGAGCAGTACTTC.

This chain uses TRBV24-1 with TRBJ1-6; D might be TRBD1 (5 bases). Trimming pared 5 bases from V and 7 bases from J, leaving 8 bases between. The CDR3 extends over 13 amino acids. Germline V gene sequence: CDR1 KGHDR, CDR2 SFDVKD. This CDR3 is CATSGPGNSPLHF. For the CDR3, the DNA is TGTGCCACCAGTGGTCCAGGGAATTCACCCCTCCACTTT.

This chain connects TRBV7-9 to TRBJ2-7; TRBD1 is a possible D gene (6 bases). Germline V gene lookup returns CDR1 SEHNR and CDR2 FQNEAQ (reference sequence). V lost 0 bases, J lost 3 bases, and 6 bases lay in between. The CDR3 consists of 13 residues. CDR3 sequence: CASSLAGGYEQYF. The CDR3 bases are TGTGCCAGCAGCTTAGCAGGGGGCTACGAGCAGTACTTC.

The gene calls are TRBV27 and TRBJ2-5; 7 nucleotides align to TRBD1. Germline assignment: CDR1 MNHEY and CDR2 SMNVEV (reference sequence). The CDR3 consists of 16 residues. With 4 bases clipped from V and 1 base from J, the junction kept 9 bases outside the gene matches. The CDR3 sequence is CASSSLRAGGQETQYF. In nucleotides, the CDR3 is TGTGCCAGCAGTTCCCTTCGGGCAGGGGGCCAAGAGACCCAGTACTTC.

This chain joins TRBV7-9 and TRBJ2-7; D remains unclear. The V gene's germline CDR1 is SEHNR and CDR2 FQNEAQ (reference sequence). The CDR3 is 14 amino acids. V dropped 5 bases and J dropped 5 bases, with 16 bases sitting between them. The CDR3 nucleotides read TGTGCCAGCAGCCCGAGACTGACCCCCCACGAGCAGTACTTC. Amino acids: CASSPRLTPHEQYF. The full variable domain, rest sourced from reference TRBV7-9 and TRBJ2-7, is DTGVSQNPRHKITKRGQNVTFRCDPISEHNRLYWYRQTLGQGPEFLTYFQNEAQLEKSRLLSDRFSAERPKGSFSTLEIQRTEQGDSAMYLCASSPRLTPHEQYFGPGTRLTVT.

The chain uses TRBV7-9 and TRBJ1-1; no clear D. Germline CDR1 is SEHNR and CDR2 is FQNEAQ (reference sequence). V lost 1 base and J lost 6, with 12 bases in between. This CDR3 contains 14 residues. The CDR3 DNA sequence: TGTGCCAGCAGCTTAGGACAAAACGTCCCTGAAGCTTTCTTT. Protein: CASSLGQNVPEAFF.